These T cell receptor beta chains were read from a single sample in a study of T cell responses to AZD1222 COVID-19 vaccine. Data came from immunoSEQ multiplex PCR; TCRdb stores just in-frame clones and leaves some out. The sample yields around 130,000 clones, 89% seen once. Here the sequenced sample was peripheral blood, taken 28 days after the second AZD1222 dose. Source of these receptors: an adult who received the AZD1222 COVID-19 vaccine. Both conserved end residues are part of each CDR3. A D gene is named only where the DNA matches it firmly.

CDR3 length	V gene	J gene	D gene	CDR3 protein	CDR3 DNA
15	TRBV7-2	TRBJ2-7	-	CASSLALGVSGEQYF	TGTGCCAGCAGCTTAGCGCTGGGGGTATCAGGCGAGCAGTACTTC
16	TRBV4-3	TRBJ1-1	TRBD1	CASCAGGSSANTEAFF	TGCGCCAGCTGCGCAGGGGGGAGCTCGGCTAACACTGAAGCTTTCTTT
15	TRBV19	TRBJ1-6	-	CASTPTKATNSPLHF	TGTGCCAGTACCCCAACCAAGGCTACAAATTCACCCCTCCACTTT
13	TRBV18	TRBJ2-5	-	CASSPGVDETQYF	TGTGCCAGCTCACCCGGGGTGGACGAGACCCAGTACTTC
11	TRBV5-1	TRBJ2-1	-	CASSSFNEQFF	TGCGCCAGCAGCTCTTTCAATGAGCAGTTCTTC
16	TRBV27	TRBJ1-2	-	CASSPTPRSLNYGYTF	TGTGCCAGCAGTCCGACCCCCAGATCGTTAAACTATGGCTACACCTTC
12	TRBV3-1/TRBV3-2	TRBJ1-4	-	CASSQGAEKLFF	TGTGCCAGCAGCCAAGGGGCAGAAAAACTGTTTTTT
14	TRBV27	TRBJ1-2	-	CASRSGGGYYGYTF	TGTGCCAGCAGATCGGGAGGGGGGTACTATGGCTACACCTTC
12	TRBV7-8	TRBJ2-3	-	CASSPFTDTQYF	TGTGCCAGCAGCCCATTCACAGATACGCAGTATTTT
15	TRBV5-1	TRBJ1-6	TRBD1	CASKQTGSYNSPLHF	TGCGCCAGCAAACAGACAGGGTCCTATAATTCACCCCTCCACTTT
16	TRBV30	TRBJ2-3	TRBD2	CAWSVKAGGSGDTQYF	TGTGCCTGGAGTGTAAAAGCGGGGGGCTCGGGAGATACGCAGTATTTT
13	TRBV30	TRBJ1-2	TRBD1	CAWTRDRAYGYTF	TGTGCCTGGACCCGGGACAGGGCCTATGGCTACACCTTC